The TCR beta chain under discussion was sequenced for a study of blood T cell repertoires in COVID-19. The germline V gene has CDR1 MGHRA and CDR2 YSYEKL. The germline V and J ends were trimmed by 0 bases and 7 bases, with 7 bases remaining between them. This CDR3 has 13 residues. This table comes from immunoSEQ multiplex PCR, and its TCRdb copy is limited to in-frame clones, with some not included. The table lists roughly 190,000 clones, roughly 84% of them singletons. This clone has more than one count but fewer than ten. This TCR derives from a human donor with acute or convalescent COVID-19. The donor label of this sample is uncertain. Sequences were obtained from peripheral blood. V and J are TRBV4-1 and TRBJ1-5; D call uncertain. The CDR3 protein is CASSQDLGQPQHF. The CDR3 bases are TGCGCCAGCAGCCAAGATCTAGGCCAGCCCCAGCATTTT.